This T cell receptor (beta chain) was found in a study of T cell repertoires in cytomegalovirus infection. Looking at the study overall: Both CMV infection and a matching HLA type were indicated by public TCR beta signatures.

In regard to this clonotype: Its antigen remains unknown.

Overall study findings and caveats: Predominance within the ex vivo response was attributable to HLA-C-restricted CMV-specific TCR beta clonotypes.

MiXCR, run by TCRdb on the reads, gives a single entry per CDR3 protein. The sample yields some 180,000 distinct CDR3 sequences, approximately 18% seen once. V lost 5 bases to trimming and J lost 3 bases; unmatched junction nucleotides: 7. The CDR3 is 16 residues long. CDR1 is SGHDN, CDR2 FVKESK, per germline. Sequenced: CD8+ T cells from PBMCs. This TCR was recovered from a human donor in good health (CMV status not recorded). Some clones in this sample may be carry-over from other donors' samples. This sequence joins TRBV14 and TRBJ2-1, with 10 bases lining up with TRBD1. CDR3 DNA: TGTGCCAGCAGCTCTTGGACAGGGGGAGGCTACAATGAGCAGTTCTTC. Protein product: CASSSWTGGGYNEQFF.